One and the same sample provided the 22 T cell receptor beta chains below, sequenced in a study of T cell repertoires and HLA-DP antigens. Their antigens are not known. Method: immunoSEQ multiplex PCR; TCRdb's copy keeps in-frame clones and lacks some. The repertoire has approximately 100,000 clones, more than 75% of them found once; the top ten carry about 1.8%. The sequencing sample was made of CD4+ T cells from PBMCs. These TCRs come from a man over 45 in good health and CMV-seronegative.

J is TRBJ1-1 and V is TRBV27; D not resolved. Germline V gene lookup returns CDR1 MNHEY and CDR2 SMNVEV (reference sequence). This CDR3 is built from 13 residues. The V end lost 5 bases, the J end lost 7 bases, and 14 bases lay between the germline ends. The CDR3, as DNA: TGTGCCAGCAGTGCCCGACTGGCCCTTGAAGCTTTCTTT. Residues: CASSARLALEAFF.

The V gene is TRBV11-1, the J gene TRBJ2-1; no clear D. Germline CDR1 SGHAT, CDR2 FQDESV (reference sequence). V gave up 0 bases and J gave up 0 bases, with 6 bases separating them. The length of the CDR3 is 15 residues. Here the CDR3 DNA reads TGTGCCAGCAGCTTAGCGGCACGCTCCTACAATGAGCAGTTCTTC. It codes for CASSLAARSYNEQFF.

This chain joins TRBV28 and TRBJ2-7; 16 bases are shared with TRBD2. The CDR3 runs 16 residues. Germline V gene sequence: CDR1 MDHEN, CDR2 SYDVKM. V lost 7 bases and J lost 4; bases outside the gene matches: 7. CDR3 sequence reads: CASTKGGLAGGYEQYF. The DNA of the CDR3 is TGTGCCAGCACCAAAGGGGGACTAGCGGGAGGGTACGAGCAGTACTTC.

V usage is TRBV5-1 and J usage is TRBJ1-1; unclear D gene. The V and J ends lost 6 bases and 0 bases respectively, with 9 bases between them. The length of the CDR3 is 13 residues. CDR1 is SGHRS, CDR2 YFSETQ, per germline. The CDR3, as DNA: TGCGCCAGCATGAAGACATTGAACACTGAAGCTTTCTTT. Translation: CASMKTLNTEAFF.

This clone appeared a few times. The genes are TRBV11-1 and TRBJ2-7; D not certain. CDR1 is SGHAT and CDR2 is FQDESV in the germline V gene (reference sequence). The CDR3 loop spans 12 amino acids. The V end was cut by 0 bases, the J end by 9 bases, with 9 bases between. The CDR3 loop reads CASSLAEGGQYF. The CDR3 DNA follows: TGTGCCAGCAGCTTAGCGGAAGGCGGGCAGTACTTC.

V usage is TRBV7-8 and J usage is TRBJ1-1, with 9 positions matching TRBD1. The germline CDR1 and CDR2 sequences are SGHVS and FQNEAQ. The CDR3 contains 13 residues. J gave up 6 bases and V 5 bases, and 4 bases lay outside the gene matches. CDR3 sequence reads: CASSPGQGAEAFF. The CDR3 DNA sequence: TGTGCCAGCAGCCCGGGACAGGGCGCTGAAGCTTTCTTT.

The genes are TRBV28 and TRBJ1-2; maybe TRBD1 (5 bases). The germline V gene encodes CDR1 MDHEN and CDR2 SYDVKM. This CDR3 region has 13 residues. V gave up 6 bases and J gave up 1 base, with 9 bases separating them. The CDR3 here is CASRVQGNYGYTF. CDR3 DNA sequence: TGTGCCAGCAGAGTGCAGGGTAACTATGGCTACACCTTC.

The chain employs TRBV28 and TRBJ2-7; weak D call: TRBD1 (5 bases). This CDR3 has 12 residues. CDR1 MDHEN and CDR2 SYDVKM come from the germline V gene. Trimming cost V 4 bases and J 2 bases, with 6 bases left between them. CDR3 in DNA: TGTGCCAGCAGTTGGGGCCCCTACGAGCAGTACTTC. This sequence encodes CASSWGPYEQYF.

This chain uses TRBV5-1 with TRBJ2-1; 7 bases map to TRBD2. The J segment lost 8 bases and the V segment lost 0 bases, leaving 5 bases of the junction unmatched. The CDR3 length is 14 residues. The germline V gene has CDR1 SGHRS and CDR2 YFSETQ. The CDR3 region is CASSLAGTIYEQFF. The CDR3 nucleotides read TGCGCCAGCAGCTTGGCTGGGACTATCTATGAGCAGTTCTTC.

In the case of this clone: Its ends do not fully match the called genes, so a read error is possible. The chain is built from TRBV7-7 and TRBJ2-5; TRBD2 matches at 11 bases. Germline loops: CDR1 SSHAT, CDR2 FNYEAQ (reference sequence). There are 14 residues in the CDR3. CDR3 residues: CASSTTSGSETQYF. As DNA, the CDR3 is TGTGCTAGCAGCACTACTAGCGGGAGTGAGACCCAGTACTTC.

The chain recombines TRBV6-1 with TRBJ1-1; no clear D. Per germline, CDR1 MNHNS and CDR2 SASEGT. This CDR3 comprises 12 residues. With 2 bases removed from V and 4 bases from J, the gap between germline ends came to 5 bases. The CDR3 region has the DNA TGTGCCAGCAGTGAATTTGGCACTGAAGCTTTCTTT. This sequence encodes CASSEFGTEAFF.

This clone was picked up one time. V usage is TRBV9 and J usage is TRBJ2-2, with 9 positions matching TRBD1. The germline CDR1 and CDR2 sequences are SGDLS and YYNGEE. V lost 1 base, J lost 4 bases, and 8 bases stayed unmatched. The CDR3 spans 17 residues. CDR3 DNA sequence: TGTGCCAGCAGCGTAAGTAGGAACAGGGGGCTCACCGGGGAGCTGTTTTTT. Its protein product is CASSVSRNRGLTGELFF.

This clone turned up a few times. V is TRBV28 and J is TRBJ1-4; D remains ambiguous. The CDR3 has 14 amino acids. Germline V lookup: CDR1 MDHEN, CDR2 SYDVKM. V lost 5 bases and J 8 bases, leaving 15 bases between the germline ends. Here the CDR3 DNA reads TGTGCCAGCAGTCGGCGGGAAGCCCGGGAAAAACTGTTTTTT. It encodes CASSRREAREKLFF. The variable domain in full, with the rest retrieved from reference TRBV28 and TRBJ1-4, is DVKVTQSSRYLVKRTGEKVFLECVQDMDHENMFWYRQDPGLGLRLIYFSYDVKMKEKGDIPEGYSVSREKKERFSLILESASTNQTSMYLCASSRREAREKLFFGSGTQLSVL.

Comment on this clone: In the same sample, other DNA sequences code for this CDR3. This chain connects TRBV9 to TRBJ2-7, with a possible D match to TRBD1 (5 bases). CDR3 length: 14 residues. Trimming stripped 0 bases from V and 2 bases from J, with 9 bases between. The germline gives CDR1 SGDLS, CDR2 YYNGEE. CDR3 sequence: CASSVGTGAYEQYF. Here the CDR3 DNA reads TGTGCCAGCAGCGTAGGAACAGGCGCCTACGAGCAGTACTTC. The variable domain in full, with the rest retrieved from reference TRBV9 and TRBJ2-7, is DSGVTQTPKHLITATGQRVTLRCSPRSGDLSVYWYQQSLDQGLQFLIQYYNGEERAKGNILERFSAQQFPDLHSELNLSSLELGDSALYFCASSVGTGAYEQYFGPGTRLTVT.

This rearrangement joins TRBV28 to TRBJ1-5; TRBD1 might be the D (6 bases). The CDR3 contains 14 residues. Germline assignment: CDR1 MDHEN and CDR2 SYDVKM. Trimming shortened V by 6 bases and J by 5 bases, and 14 bases separated the two germline ends. In DNA, the CDR3 is TGTGCCAGCAGCCCTTCCCAGGGGCATCAGCCCCAGCATTTT. This sequence encodes CASSPSQGHQPQHF.

The chain uses TRBV7-2 and TRBJ2-3; TRBD2 agrees at 9 bases. Germline CDR1 SGHTA, CDR2 FQGNSA. This CDR3 has 16 amino acids. V trimming: 3 bases; J trimming: 1 base; junction bases outside the gene matches: 5. CDR3 bases: TGTGCCAGCAGCTTTAATAGCGGGAGAGGCACAGATACGCAGTATTTT. Translation: CASSFNSGRGTDTQYF.

In its sample, this clone was seen once. The J gene is TRBJ2-1, the V gene TRBV6-5; D remains ambiguous. V lost 5 bases to trimming and J lost 6 bases, with 8 bases between them. This CDR3 spans 12 amino acids. Germline V gives CDR1 MNHEY, CDR2 SVGAGI. The CDR3 DNA reads TGTGCCAGCAGTGGACCAGCCAATGAGCAGTTCTTC. It yields the protein CASSGPANEQFF.

This chain connects TRBV19 to TRBJ2-1; D is ambiguous. Between the trimmed V and J ends, which lost 1 base and 5 bases, there was a span of 15 bases. This CDR3 comprises 16 residues. CDR1 and CDR2 from the germline V gene are LNHDA and SQIVND (reference sequence). The CDR3 DNA follows: TGTGCCAGTAGTATAGTTAAACTATTAAATCACAATGAGCAGTTCTTC. It translates to CASSIVKLLNHNEQFF.

This chain connects TRBV18 to TRBJ2-1; D possibly corresponds to TRBD1 (5 bases). CDR1 KGHSH and CDR2 LQKENI come from the germline V gene. Trimming cost V 3 bases and J 5 bases, with 11 bases left between them. The CDR3 has 14 residues. CDR3 nucleotides: TGTGCCAGCTCACCGTCACCCAGGGACAATGAGCAGTTCTTC. It codes for CASSPSPRDNEQFF.

The chain links TRBV14 to TRBJ1-2; 9 bases match TRBD1. With 3 bases clipped from V and 8 bases from J, the junction kept 7 bases outside the gene matches. This CDR3 contains 14 residues. CDR1 and CDR2 (germline): SGHDN, FVKESK. CDR3 amino acids: CASSQGTGLRGYTF. CDR3 nucleotide sequence: TGTGCCAGCAGCCAGGGGACAGGGCTTCGAGGCTACACCTTC.

In DNA form, the CDR3 reads TGTGCCAGCTCAAGAACCGGGACAAACTCCTACAATGAGCAGTTCTTC. It encodes CASSRTGTNSYNEQFF. The chain combines TRBV18 with TRBJ2-1, with D perhaps matching TRBD1 (6 bases). CDR1 KGHSH and CDR2 LQKENI come from the germline V gene. This CDR3 region has 16 residues. V dropped 5 bases and J dropped 0 bases, with 14 bases sitting between them.

The rearrangement links TRBV5-1 to TRBJ2-7; TRBD2 agrees at 7 bases. The germline CDR1 and CDR2 sequences are SGHRS and YFSETQ. J was trimmed by 0 bases and V by 6 bases; bases with no gene match: 3. There are 13 residues in the CDR3. The CDR3 sequence is CASTSGVSYEQYF. As DNA, the CDR3 is TGCGCCAGCACAAGCGGGGTCTCCTACGAGCAGTACTTC.